This passage covers 8 T cell receptor beta chains from one sample sequenced in a study of Graves' ophthalmopathy and Graves' hyperthyroidism (dated by TCRdb to 2017 to 2018). The reads were generated on an Illumina HiSeq 2000. For repertoire sequencing, the TCR beta CDR3 regions were amplified from RNA transcripts. The first round was an RT-PCR using HTBI primers with the Qiagen OneStep RT-PCR kit, and this first round was followed by a second-round multiplex PCR, then size selection and purification. Using fastp trimming at Q25 and MiXCR clonotype assembly, TCRdb reanalyzed the public sequencing data and kept in-frame beta chains. Every distinct CDR3 protein forms one entry, paired with its most common genes and DNA. The sample table holds around 1.1 million distinct CDR3 sequences, of which approximately 35% were seen once. The ten top clones hold 8.5% to 14% of the sample. Specimen: peripheral blood or thyroid tissue (not recorded which). These receptors were collected from an adult man with Graves' hyperthyroidism.

This clonotype turned up a few times. This chain uses TRBV11-2 with TRBJ1-1; D may be TRBD1 (5 bases). Trimming took 0 bases from V and 7 from J, leaving 12 bases between them. The CDR3 length is 14 residues. The germline V gene encodes CDR1 SGHAT and CDR2 FQNNGV. The CDR3 sequence: CASSLDRGNHEAFF. DNA for the CDR3: TGTGCCAGCAGCTTAGATCGGGGGAACCATGAAGCTTTCTTT.

This clonotype was seen repeatedly, ten times or more. V is TRBV29-1 and J is TRBJ1-5; D uncertain. The CDR3 totals 14 residues. V lost 7 bases and J lost 4, with 17 bases in between. The V gene's germline CDR1 is SQVTM and CDR2 ANQGSEA. The CDR3 here is CSAQIDGFNQPQHF. DNA of the CDR3: TGCAGCGCGCAGATCGACGGCTTTAATCAGCCCCAGCATTTT.

This clonotype was detected ten times or more. The gene calls are TRBV29-1 and TRBJ2-5; weak D call: TRBD1 (5 bases). In germline, CDR1 is SQVTM, CDR2 ANQGSEA. This CDR3 is 10 amino acids long. In nucleotides, the CDR3 is TGCAGTGCTTGGGGCGGAACCCAGTACTTC. Translating it yields CSAWGGTQYF.

With regard to this clonotype: A much larger clone differs by one base, so this may be a read error. The V call is TRBV2, the J call TRBJ2-5, with D perhaps TRBD1 or TRBD2 (5 bases each). Per germline, CDR1 SNHLY and CDR2 FYNNEI. The CDR3 has 14 amino acids. V was pared by 5 bases and J by 7 bases, with 17 bases between. The CDR3 DNA sequence: TGTGCCAGCAGTCAAACCGGGACCGAAGGGACCCAGTACTTC. Translation gives CASSQTGTEGTQYF.

This clonotype was seen a handful of times. The genes are TRBV6-5 and TRBJ1-1, with D perhaps TRBD1 (6 bases). This CDR3 is built from 13 residues. V was clipped by 4 bases and J by 6 bases, with 12 bases between them. CDR1 is MNHEY and CDR2 is SVGAGI in the germline V gene. The CDR3 sequence is CASSLQGLSEAFF. CDR3 bases: TGTGCCAGCAGTTTGCAGGGGCTCTCTGAAGCTTTCTTT.

The sample holds a few counts of this clonotype. V is TRBV29-1 and J is TRBJ2-7; perhaps TRBD2 as D (7 bases). Germline CDR1 is SQVTM and CDR2 is ANQGSEA. CDR3 length: 13 residues. With 4 bases removed from V and 4 bases from J, the gap between germline ends came to 14 bases. The CDR3 bases are TGCAGCGTTGTTTACAGGGAGGGTTACGAGCAGTACTTC. Protein product: CSVVYREGYEQYF.

The chain links TRBV10-3 to TRBJ2-5; D gene unclear. Germline CDR1 ENHRY, CDR2 SYGVKD. The V gene lost 8 bases and the J gene lost 5 bases, with 21 bases spanning the gap. The CDR3 has 15 amino acids. CDR3 sequence (DNA): TGTGCCATCTTAGACAACCGAGGCTCTGGGGAGACCCAGTACTTC. Its protein product is CAILDNRGSGETQYF.

The chain recombines TRBV5-8 with TRBJ1-1; D unclear. Per germline, CDR1 SGHTS and CDR2 YDEGEE. V lost 1 base and J 5 bases, leaving 6 bases between the germline ends. The length of the CDR3 is 12 residues. As DNA, the CDR3 is TGTGCCAGCAGCTTGTATTCGACTGAAGCTTTCTTT. This encodes CASSLYSTEAFF.